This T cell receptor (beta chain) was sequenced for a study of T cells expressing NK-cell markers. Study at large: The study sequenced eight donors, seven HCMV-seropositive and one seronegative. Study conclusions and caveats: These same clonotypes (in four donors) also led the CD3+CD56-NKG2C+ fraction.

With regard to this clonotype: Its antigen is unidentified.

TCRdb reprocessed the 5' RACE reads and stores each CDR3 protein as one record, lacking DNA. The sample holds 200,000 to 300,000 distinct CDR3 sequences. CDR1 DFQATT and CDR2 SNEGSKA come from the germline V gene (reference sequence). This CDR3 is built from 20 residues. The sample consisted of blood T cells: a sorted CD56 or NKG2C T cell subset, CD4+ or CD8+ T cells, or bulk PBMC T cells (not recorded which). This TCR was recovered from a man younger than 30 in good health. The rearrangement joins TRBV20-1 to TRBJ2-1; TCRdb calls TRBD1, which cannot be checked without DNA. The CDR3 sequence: CSARDDTPGQGVSSYNEQFF.